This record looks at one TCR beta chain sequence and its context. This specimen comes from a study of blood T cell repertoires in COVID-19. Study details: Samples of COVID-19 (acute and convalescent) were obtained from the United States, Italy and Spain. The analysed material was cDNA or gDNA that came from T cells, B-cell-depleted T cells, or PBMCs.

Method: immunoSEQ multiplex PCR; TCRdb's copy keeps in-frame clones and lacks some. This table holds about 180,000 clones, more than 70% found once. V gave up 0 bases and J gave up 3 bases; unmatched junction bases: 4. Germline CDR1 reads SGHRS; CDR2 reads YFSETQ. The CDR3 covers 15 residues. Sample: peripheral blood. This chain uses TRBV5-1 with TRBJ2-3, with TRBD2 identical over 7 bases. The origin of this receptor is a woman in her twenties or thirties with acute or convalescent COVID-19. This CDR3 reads CASSLEERETDTQYF. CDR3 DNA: TGCGCCAGCAGCTTGGAGGAGCGGGAAACAGATACGCAGTATTTT.